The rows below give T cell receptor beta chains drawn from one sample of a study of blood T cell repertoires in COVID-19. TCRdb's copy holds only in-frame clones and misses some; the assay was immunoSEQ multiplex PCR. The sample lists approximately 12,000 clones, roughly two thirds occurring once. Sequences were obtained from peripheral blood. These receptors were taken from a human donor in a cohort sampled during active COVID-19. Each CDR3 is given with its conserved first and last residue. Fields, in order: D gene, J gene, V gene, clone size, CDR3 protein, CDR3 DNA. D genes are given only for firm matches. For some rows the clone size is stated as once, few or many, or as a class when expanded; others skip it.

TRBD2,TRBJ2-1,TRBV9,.,CASSVAGGTYNEQFF,TGTGCCAGCAGCGTAGCGGGAGGAACCTACAATGAGCAGTTCTTC
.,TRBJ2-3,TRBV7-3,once,CASSLTPLFGSTDTQYF,TGTGCCAGCAGCTTAACGCCTCTTTTCGGGAGCACAGATACGCAGTATTTT
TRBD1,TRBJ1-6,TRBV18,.,CASSLSGQGSSPLHF,TGTGCCAGCTCACTTTCGGGACAGGGGAGTTCACCCCTCCACTTT
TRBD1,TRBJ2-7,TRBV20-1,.,CSASLTTGTYIEQYF,TGCAGTGCTAGTCTTACGACAGGGACCTACATCGAGCAGTACTTC
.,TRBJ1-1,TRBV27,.,CASSLQGRAEAFF,TGTGCCAGCAGTTTACAGGGGAGGGCTGAAGCTTTCTTT
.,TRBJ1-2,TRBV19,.,CASSIREDYGYTF,TGTGCCAGTAGTATACGGGAGGACTATGGCTACACCTTC
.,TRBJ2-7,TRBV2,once,CASRTGGGRVEQYF,TGTGCCAGCAGGACTGGGGGGGGGCGCGTCGAGCAGTACTTC
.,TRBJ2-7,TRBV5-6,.,CASAGRYEQYF,TGTGCCAGCGCAGGGAGGTACGAGCAGTACTTC
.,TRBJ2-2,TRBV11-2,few,CASSLHGVTGELFF,TGTGCCAGCAGTCTACACGGGGTCACCGGGGAGCTGTTTTTT
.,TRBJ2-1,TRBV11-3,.,CASSPRGVANNEQFF,TGTGCCAGCAGCCCGCGAGGAGTAGCGAACAATGAGCAGTTCTTC
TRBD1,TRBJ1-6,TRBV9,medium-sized,CASSVEGQRNSPLHF,TGTGCCAGCAGCGTAGAGGGACAGAGAAATTCACCCCTCCACTTT
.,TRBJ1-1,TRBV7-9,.,CASSYLQGRAEAFF,TGTGCCAGCAGTTATTTACAGGGTAGGGCTGAAGCTTTCTTT
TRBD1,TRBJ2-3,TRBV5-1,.,CASSAGTGGTDTQYF,TGCGCCAGCAGCGCCGGGACAGGGGGCACAGATACGCAGTATTTT
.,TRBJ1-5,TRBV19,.,CASSLRTVNQPQHF,TGTGCCAGTTCCCTCAGGACAGTCAATCAGCCCCAGCATTTT
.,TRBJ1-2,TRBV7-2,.,CASSLEHYYGYTF,TGTGCCAGCAGCTTGGAGCACTACTATGGCTACACCTTC
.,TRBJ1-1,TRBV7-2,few,CASSFSVNTEAFF,TGTGCCAGCAGCTTTTCAGTGAACACTGAAGCTTTCTTT
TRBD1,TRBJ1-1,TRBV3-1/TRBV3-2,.,CASSQDDRGQLNTEAFF,TGTGCCAGCAGCCAAGATGATCGGGGACAGCTGAACACTGAAGCTTTCTTT
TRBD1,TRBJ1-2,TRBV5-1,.,CASSFGQVEGYGYTF,TGCGCCAGCAGCTTTGGACAGGTTGAGGGGTATGGCTACACCTTC